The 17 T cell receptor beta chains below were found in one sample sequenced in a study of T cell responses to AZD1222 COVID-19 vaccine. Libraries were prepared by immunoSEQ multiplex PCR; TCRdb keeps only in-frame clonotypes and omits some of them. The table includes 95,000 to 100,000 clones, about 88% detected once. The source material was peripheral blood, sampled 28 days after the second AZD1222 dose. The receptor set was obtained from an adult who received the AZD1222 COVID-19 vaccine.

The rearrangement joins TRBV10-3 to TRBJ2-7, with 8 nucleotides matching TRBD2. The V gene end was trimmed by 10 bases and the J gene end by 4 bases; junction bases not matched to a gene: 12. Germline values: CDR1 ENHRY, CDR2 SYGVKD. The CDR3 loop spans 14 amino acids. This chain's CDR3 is CATALAGTVYEQYF. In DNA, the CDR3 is TGTGCCACCGCGTTAGCGGGGACCGTATACGAGCAGTACTTC.

This CDR3 reads CASKGPNMDTQYF. DNA of the CDR3: TGTGCCAGCAAGGGCCCCAATATGGATACGCAGTATTTT. V and J are TRBV3-1 (or the pseudogene TRBV3-2) and TRBJ2-3; D is uncertain. CDR1 and CDR2 (germline): LGHDT, YNNKEL (reference sequence). This CDR3 spans 13 amino acids. The V and J ends lost 7 bases and 6 bases respectively, with 14 bases between them.

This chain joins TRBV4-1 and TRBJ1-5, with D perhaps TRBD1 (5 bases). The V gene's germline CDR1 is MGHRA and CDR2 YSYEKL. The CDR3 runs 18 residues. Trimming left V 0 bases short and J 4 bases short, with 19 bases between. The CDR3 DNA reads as TGCGCCAGCAGCCAAGATGCTATCGGGACCCGGTGGAATCAGCCCCAGCATTTT. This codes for CASSQDAIGTRWNQPQHF.

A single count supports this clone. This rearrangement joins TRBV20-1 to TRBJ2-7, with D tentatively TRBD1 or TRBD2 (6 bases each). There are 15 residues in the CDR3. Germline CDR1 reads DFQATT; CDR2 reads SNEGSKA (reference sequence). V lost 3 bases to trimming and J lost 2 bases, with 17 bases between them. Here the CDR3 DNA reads TGCAGTGCTAGTTCCGGGGGCGGTATTACCTACGAGCAGTACTTC. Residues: CSASSGGGITYEQYF.

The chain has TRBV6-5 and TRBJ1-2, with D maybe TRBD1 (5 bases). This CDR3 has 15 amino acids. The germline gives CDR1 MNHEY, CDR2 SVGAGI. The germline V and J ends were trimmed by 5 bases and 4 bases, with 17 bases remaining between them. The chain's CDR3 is CASSPPRDRLYGYTF. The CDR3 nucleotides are TGTGCCAGCAGTCCTCCTCGGGACCGACTCTATGGCTACACCTTC.

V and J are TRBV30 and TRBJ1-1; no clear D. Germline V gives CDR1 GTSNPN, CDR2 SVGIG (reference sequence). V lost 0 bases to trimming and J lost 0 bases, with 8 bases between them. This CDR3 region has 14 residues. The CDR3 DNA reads TGTGCCTGGAGTGTATCCAGCCTGAACACTGAAGCTTTCTTT. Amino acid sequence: CAWSVSSLNTEAFF.

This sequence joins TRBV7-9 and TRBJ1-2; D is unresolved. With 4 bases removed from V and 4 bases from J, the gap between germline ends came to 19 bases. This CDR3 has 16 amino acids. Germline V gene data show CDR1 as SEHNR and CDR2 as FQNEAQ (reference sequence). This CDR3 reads CASSSGNVPLGYGYTF. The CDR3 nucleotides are TGTGCCAGCAGCTCCGGAAATGTCCCCTTGGGCTATGGCTACACCTTC. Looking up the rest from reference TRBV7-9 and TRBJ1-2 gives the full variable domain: DTGVSQNPRHKITKRGQNVTFRCDPISEHNRLYWYRQTLGQGPEFLTYFQNEAQLEKSRLLSDRFSAERPKGSFSTLEIQRTEQGDSAMYLCASSSGNVPLGYGYTFGSGTRLTVV.

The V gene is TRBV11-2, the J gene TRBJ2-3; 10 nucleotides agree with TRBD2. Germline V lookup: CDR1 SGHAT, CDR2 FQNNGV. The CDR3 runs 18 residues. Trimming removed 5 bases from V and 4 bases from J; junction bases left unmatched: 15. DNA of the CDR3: TGTGCCAGCAGCAGGGGACTAGCGAGCCTAAGGGCGGCAGATACGCAGTATTTT. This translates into CASSRGLASLRAADTQYF.

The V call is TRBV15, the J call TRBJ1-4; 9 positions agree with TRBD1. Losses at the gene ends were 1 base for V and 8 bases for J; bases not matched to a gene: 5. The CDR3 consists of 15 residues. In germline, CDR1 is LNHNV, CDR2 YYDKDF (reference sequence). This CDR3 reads CATSRGGQGGEKLFF. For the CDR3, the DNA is TGTGCCACCAGCAGAGGGGGACAGGGAGGCGAAAAACTGTTTTTT. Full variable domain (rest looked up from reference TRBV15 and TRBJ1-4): DAMVIQNPRYQVTQFGKPVTLSCSQTLNHNVMYWYQQKSSQAPKLLFHYYDKDFNNEADTPDNFQSRRPNTSFCFLDIRSPGLGDTAMYLCATSRGGQGGEKLFFGSGTQLSVL.

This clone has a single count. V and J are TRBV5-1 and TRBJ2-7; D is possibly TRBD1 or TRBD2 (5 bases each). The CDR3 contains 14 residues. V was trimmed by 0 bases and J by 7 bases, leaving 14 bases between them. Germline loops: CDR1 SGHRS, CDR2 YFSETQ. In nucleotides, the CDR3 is TGCGCCAGCAGCTTGGAGGGACCGCTGGCGGAGCAGTACTTC. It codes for CASSLEGPLAEQYF.

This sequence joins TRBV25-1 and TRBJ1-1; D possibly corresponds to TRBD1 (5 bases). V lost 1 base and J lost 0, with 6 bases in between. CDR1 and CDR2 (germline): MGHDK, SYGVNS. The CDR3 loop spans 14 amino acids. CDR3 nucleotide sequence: TGTGCCAGCAGTGAATCAGGGATGAACACTGAAGCTTTCTTT. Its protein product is CASSESGMNTEAFF.

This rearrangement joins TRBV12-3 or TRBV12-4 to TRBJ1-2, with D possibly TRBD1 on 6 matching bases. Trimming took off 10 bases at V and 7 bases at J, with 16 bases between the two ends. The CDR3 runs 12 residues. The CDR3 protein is CATLMGAGGYTF. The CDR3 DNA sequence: TGTGCCACCCTCATGGGGGCTGGTGGCTACACCTTC.

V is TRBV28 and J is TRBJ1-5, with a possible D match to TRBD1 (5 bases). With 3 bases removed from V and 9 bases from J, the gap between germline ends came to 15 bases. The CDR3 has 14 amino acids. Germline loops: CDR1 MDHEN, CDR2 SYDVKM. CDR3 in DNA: TGTGCCAGCAGTTTGTGGGACCCAGGGATGCCCCAGCATTTT. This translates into CASSLWDPGMPQHF.

The CDR3 spells CASSMDQGPLHF. The CDR3 DNA follows: TGTGCCAGTAGTATGGACCAGGGGCCCCTCCACTTT. This sequence joins TRBV19 and TRBJ1-6; a weak D match, TRBD1 (6 bases). The CDR3 extends over 12 amino acids. V was trimmed by 3 bases and J by 13 bases, leaving 10 bases between them. Germline loops: CDR1 LNHDA, CDR2 SQIVND (reference sequence).

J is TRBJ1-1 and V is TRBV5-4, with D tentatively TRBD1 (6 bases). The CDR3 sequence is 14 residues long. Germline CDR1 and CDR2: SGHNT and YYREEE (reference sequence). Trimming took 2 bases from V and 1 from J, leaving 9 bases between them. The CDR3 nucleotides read TGTGCCAGCAGCTTAGGGGGGGGGAACACTGAAGCTTTCTTT. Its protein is CASSLGGGNTEAFF.

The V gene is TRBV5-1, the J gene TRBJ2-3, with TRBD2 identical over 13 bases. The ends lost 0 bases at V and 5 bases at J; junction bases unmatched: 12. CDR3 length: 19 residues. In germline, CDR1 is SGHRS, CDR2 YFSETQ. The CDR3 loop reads CASSLVGTSGVTSGDTQYF. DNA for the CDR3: TGCGCCAGCAGCTTGGTCGGGACTAGCGGGGTTACTAGTGGAGATACGCAGTATTTT.

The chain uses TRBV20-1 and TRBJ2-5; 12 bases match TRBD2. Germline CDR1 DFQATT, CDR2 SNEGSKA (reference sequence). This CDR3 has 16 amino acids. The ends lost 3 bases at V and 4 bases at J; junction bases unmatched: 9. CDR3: CSASSVTSGSGETQYF. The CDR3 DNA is TGCAGTGCTAGTTCCGTGACTAGCGGGAGTGGAGAGACCCAGTACTTC.